This TCR beta chain was sequenced for a study of T cell clonality in common variable immunodeficiency. This clone was seen repeatedly, ten times or more. Its target is unknown. Read data end 3 residues before the CDR3 end; the end is taken from the germline J gene. Germline lookup yields CDR1 SGHTA and CDR2 FQGNSA. V lost 2 bases to trimming and J lost 2 bases, with 10 bases between them. This CDR3 region has 15 residues. Study-wide results and limits: T cell subpopulation sequencing would be needed to explain CVID clonality.

The data were produced by immunoSEQ multiplex PCR, yet TCRdb's version contains in-frame clones alone and is incomplete. Listed for the sample are more than 30,000 clones, none seen a single time. Sequencing was carried out using peripheral blood mononuclear cells. The TCR was taken from a person aged 18-70 years in good health. The chain has TRBV7-2 and TRBJ2-1, with unresolved D. The sequenced part of the CDR3 DNA is TGTGCCAGCAGCTTACTTGCGGAGACCTACAATGAG. Translating gives CASSLLAETYNE. The entire CDR3 sequence reads CASSLLAETYNEQFF.